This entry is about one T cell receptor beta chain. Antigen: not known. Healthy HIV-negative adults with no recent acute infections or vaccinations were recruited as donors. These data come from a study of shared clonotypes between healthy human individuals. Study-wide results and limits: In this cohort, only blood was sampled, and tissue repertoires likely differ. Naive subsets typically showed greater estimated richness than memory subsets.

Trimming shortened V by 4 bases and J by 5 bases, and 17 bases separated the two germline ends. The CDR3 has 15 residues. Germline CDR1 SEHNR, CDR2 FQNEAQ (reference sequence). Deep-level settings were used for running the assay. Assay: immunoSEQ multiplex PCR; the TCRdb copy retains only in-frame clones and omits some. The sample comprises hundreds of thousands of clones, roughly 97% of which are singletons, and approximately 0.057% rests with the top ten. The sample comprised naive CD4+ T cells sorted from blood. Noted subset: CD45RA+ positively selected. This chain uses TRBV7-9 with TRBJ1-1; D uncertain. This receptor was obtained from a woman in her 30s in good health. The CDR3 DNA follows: TGTGCCAGCAGCTCCTTTTCGGACCGCAGTACTGAAGCTTTCTTT. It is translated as CASSSFSDRSTEAFF.